The 24 T cell receptor beta chains below all came from one sample that was sequenced in a study of T cells in Graves' hyperthyroidism and ophthalmopathy. TCR beta CDR3 region amplification was performed from RNA transcripts. In the first-round RT-PCR of the TCR CDR3, the HTBI primer set was used. TCRdb called the multiplex PCR reads again in MiXCR, with one record for every CDR3 protein. The sample lists about 290,000 distinct CDR3 sequences, about a sixth seen once, with about 51% in the top ten. Sequencing was done on a sample of blood. The receptor set was obtained from a woman in her sixties with Graves' ophthalmopathy.

The sample holds a few counts of this clonotype. This chain uses TRBV7-9 with TRBJ1-2, with unresolved D. V was cut by 2 bases and J by 8 bases, with 18 bases left in between. The CDR3 length is 15 residues. Germline V gene sequence: CDR1 SEHNR, CDR2 FQNEAQ (reference sequence). The CDR3 region has the DNA TGTGCCAGCAGCTTACTTAAGACCGGAGTTGACGGCTACACCTTC. This sequence encodes CASSLLKTGVDGYTF.

V gene TRBV20-1 combines with J gene TRBJ2-1, with 7 bases lining up with TRBD2. The CDR3 covers 16 residues. V was clipped by 1 base and J by 2 bases; unmatched bases: 8. Germline values: CDR1 DFQATT, CDR2 SNEGSKA (reference sequence). CDR3 DNA: TGCAGTGCTAGAGCGTATGGCGGGGGTACCTACAATGAGCAGTTCTTC. This gives the protein CSARAYGGGTYNEQFF.

The chain uses TRBV27 and TRBJ2-3; D may be TRBD1 (5 bases). The CDR3 spans 14 residues. The germline CDR1 and CDR2 sequences are MNHEY and SMNVEV (reference sequence). V gave up 2 bases and J gave up 1 base, with 7 bases separating them. CDR3: CASSLGHGTDTQYF. CDR3 in DNA: TGTGCCAGCAGTTTAGGACATGGCACAGATACGCAGTATTTT.

Comments on this clonotype: A much larger clone differs by one base, so this may be a read error. The chain is built from TRBV6-9 and TRBJ2-3, with 7 bases lining up with TRBD1. Germline trimming cut 3 bases from V and 2 bases from J; bases unmatched to any gene: 11. This CDR3 spans 17 amino acids. In germline, CDR1 is MNHGY, CDR2 SVAAGI. The DNA of the CDR3 is TGTGCCAGCAGTTACCCAAACAGGGGCTCTACCACAGATACGCAGTATTTT. Encoded protein: CASSYPNRGSTTDTQYF.

This clonotype was observed many times. The V gene is TRBV7-2, the J gene TRBJ1-5; a weak D match, TRBD1 (5 bases). V lost 2 bases and J lost 7, with 9 bases in between. This CDR3 has 13 amino acids. Germline V gives CDR1 SGHTA, CDR2 FQGNSA. CDR3 nucleotides: TGTGCCAGCAGCTTATGGGGGGAACAGCCCCAGCATTTT. The encoded protein is CASSLWGEQPQHF.

This clonotype was counted only a few times. V gene TRBV7-2 combines with J gene TRBJ1-3; 8 bases map to TRBD1. After removal of 2 bases from V and 4 bases from J, the junction contained 7 bases not matched to a gene. The CDR3 runs to 16 residues. Germline lookup yields CDR1 SGHTA and CDR2 FQGNSA. The CDR3 reads CASSLRDRGGGNTIYF. The CDR3 nucleotides read TGTGCCAGCAGCTTAAGAGACAGGGGCGGCGGAAACACCATATATTTT.

In its sample, this clonotype was seen a few times. The CDR3 DNA reads TGTGCCAGCAGCTTGTTGGGTCAGATTAACTATGGCTACACCTTC. Translated: CASSLLGQINYGYTF. This chain links TRBV5-4 with TRBJ1-2; D is ambiguous. V was clipped by 1 base and J by 1 base, with 11 bases between them. Germline V gene sequence: CDR1 SGHNT, CDR2 YYREEE (reference sequence). The CDR3 length is 15 residues.

V gene TRBV3-1 combines with J gene TRBJ1-5; D is unresolved. Trimming left V 0 bases short and J 9 bases short, with 9 bases between. The germline gives CDR1 LGHDT, CDR2 YNNKEL (reference sequence). The CDR3 consists of 13 residues. As DNA, the CDR3 is TGTGCCAGCAGCCAAGATGAGAAACGGCCCCAGCATTTT. Translation: CASSQDEKRPQHF.

This chain links TRBV9 with TRBJ2-5; D is perhaps TRBD1 or TRBD2 (5 bases each). V dropped 0 bases and J dropped 3 bases, with 18 bases sitting between them. Germline V lookup: CDR1 SGDLS, CDR2 YYNGEE. The CDR3 is made up of 17 amino acids. This CDR3 reads CASSVDAFRDVEETQYF. In DNA form, the CDR3 reads TGTGCCAGCAGCGTAGACGCCTTTCGGGACGTCGAAGAGACCCAGTACTTC.

A word on this clonotype: Possible read error: a much larger clone is one base away. This chain links TRBV10-2 with TRBJ1-1; TRBD1 agrees at 8 bases. This CDR3 is built from 14 residues. V lost 7 bases to trimming and J lost 4 bases; unmatched junction nucleotides: 8. CDR1 and CDR2 from the germline V gene are WSHSY and SAAADI. As DNA, the CDR3 is TGCGCCAGCACCTTGGCAGGGGGCATCACTGAAGCTTTCTTT. Its protein is CASTLAGGITEAFF.

A few counts support this clonotype. The chain recombines TRBV15 with TRBJ2-2; D possibly corresponds to TRBD2 (5 bases). Trimming took off 0 bases at V and 3 bases at J, with 11 bases between the two ends. The length of the CDR3 is 16 residues. Germline CDR1 LNHNV, CDR2 YYDKDF (reference sequence). CDR3 protein: CATSRDPSGDTGELFF. CDR3 sequence (DNA): TGTGCCACCAGCAGAGATCCCTCCGGGGACACCGGGGAGCTGTTTTTT.

This clonotype has a handful of counts. The gene calls are TRBV2 and TRBJ2-2; 15 bases match TRBD2. The junction had 5 bases not matched to a gene; V was cut back by 5 bases and J by 1 base. CDR3 length: 18 residues. Germline loops: CDR1 SNHLY, CDR2 FYNNEI. CDR3 sequence reads: CASSPGLAGGGNTGELFF. CDR3 in DNA: TGTGCCAGCAGTCCGGGACTAGCGGGGGGCGGGAACACCGGGGAGCTGTTTTTT.

This clonotype showed up just a few times. CDR3 sequence: CASSVGLAGGPHEQFF. CDR3 in DNA: TGTGCCAGCAGCGTAGGTCTAGCGGGAGGGCCCCATGAGCAGTTCTTC. V is TRBV9 and J is TRBJ2-1; 12 bases align to TRBD2. The V gene's germline CDR1 is SGDLS and CDR2 YYNGEE. The CDR3 sequence is 16 residues long. Trimming cost V 0 bases and J 8 bases; bases outside gene matches: 6.

This chain uses TRBV29-1 with TRBJ2-1, with D possibly TRBD2 on 5 matching bases. Trimming left V 0 bases short and J 2 bases short, with 14 bases between. The CDR3 has 16 amino acids. Germline V CDR1 and CDR2: SQVTM, ANQGSEA. This chain's CDR3 is CSVEDPETTTYNEQFF. The CDR3 DNA sequence: TGCAGCGTTGAAGACCCCGAGACTACCACCTACAATGAGCAGTTCTTC.

This clonotype was picked up many times. The rearrangement uses TRBV7-2 and TRBJ1-1; the D gene is possibly TRBD1 (6 bases). Trimming cost V 3 bases and J 10 bases, with 15 bases left between them. The V gene's germline CDR1 is SGHTA and CDR2 FQGNSA. CDR3 length: 13 amino acids. As DNA, the CDR3 is TGTGCCAGCAGCTTGGGAAAACAGGGTAGAGCTTTCTTT. Its translation: CASSLGKQGRAFF.

This clonotype was found a few times. The chain uses TRBV6-2 or TRBV6-3 and TRBJ2-7; D is possibly TRBD2 (6 bases). The CDR3 is made up of 12 amino acids. Trimming took off 9 bases at V and 1 base at J, with 10 bases between the two ends. CDR1 and CDR2 (germline): MNHEY, SVGEGT. DNA of the CDR3: TGTGCCAGTGCGGGGAGTTCCTACGAGCAGTACTTC. The encoded protein is CASAGSSYEQYF.

This clonotype was recorded only once. The chain uses TRBV4-2 and TRBJ1-6; D may be TRBD1 (5 bases). The V end was cut by 0 bases, the J end by 9 bases, with 12 bases between. Germline values: CDR1 LGHNA, CDR2 YNFKEQ. The CDR3 is 15 residues long. The CDR3 reads CASSQDQGSISPLHF. The CDR3 bases are TGTGCCAGCAGCCAAGATCAGGGTTCCATTTCACCCCTCCACTTT.

Concerning this clonotype: This may stem from a read error, because a much larger clone lies one nucleotide away. This chain's CDR3 is CACSWTNSYNEQFF. The DNA of the CDR3 is TGTGCCTGCAGTTGGACTAACTCCTACAATGAGCAGTTCTTC. This chain connects TRBV12-3 or TRBV12-4 to TRBJ2-1, with D perhaps TRBD2 (6 bases). The CDR3 runs 14 residues.

This clonotype was counted ten times or more. The chain employs TRBV2 and TRBJ1-5; 8 nucleotides line up with TRBD1. This CDR3 has 13 residues. Germline V CDR1 and CDR2: SNHLY, FYNNEI. After removal of 7 bases from V and 5 bases from J, the junction contained 4 bases not matched to a gene. The CDR3 DNA is TGTGCCAGCAACGGACAGGGTTATCAGCCCCAGCATTTT. Translated: CASNGQGYQPQHF.

The chain uses TRBV3-1 and TRBJ1-1, with 7 bases identical to TRBD1. Germline values: CDR1 LGHDT, CDR2 YNNKEL (reference sequence). This CDR3 region has 18 residues. Unmatched junction bases numbered 10, after V lost 0 bases and J lost 0 bases. The CDR3 loop is CASSQDHRDSLMNTEAFF. The CDR3 DNA reads as TGTGCCAGCAGCCAAGATCACCGGGACAGTCTCATGAACACTGAAGCTTTCTTT.

V gene TRBV12-3 or TRBV12-4 combines with J gene TRBJ2-7, with 14 bases aligning to TRBD2. J was trimmed by 2 bases and V by 1 base; bases with no gene match: 1. The CDR3 is made up of 16 amino acids. The CDR3 protein is CASSLGLAGGTYEQYF. The CDR3 DNA follows: TGTGCCAGCAGTTTAGGACTAGCGGGGGGGACCTACGAGCAGTACTTC.

This clonotype has at least ten counts. The chain combines TRBV12-3 or TRBV12-4 with TRBJ2-7, with a weak D call TRBD2 (5 bases). There are 15 residues in the CDR3. V dropped 6 bases and J dropped 3 bases, with 18 bases sitting between them. CDR3 DNA sequence: TGTGCCAGCAGACTATCGGGATCCGGGATCTACGAGCAGTACTTC. Translation gives CASRLSGSGIYEQYF.

This clonotype was picked up a small number of times. The V gene is TRBV6-1, the J gene TRBJ1-5; unclear D gene. The CDR3 spans 15 residues. Trimming took 5 bases from V and 7 from J, leaving 18 bases between them. Germline V gene lookup returns CDR1 MNHNS and CDR2 SASEGT. This chain's CDR3 is CASSPSEAFRQPQHF. CDR3 nucleotides: TGTGCCAGCAGTCCTAGCGAGGCCTTCCGGCAGCCCCAGCATTTT.

CDR3 residues: CASNQGTSASSDSYNEQFF. CDR3 coding DNA: TGTGCCAGCAATCAAGGGACTAGCGCCAGCTCTGACTCCTACAATGAGCAGTTCTTC. The chain joins TRBV6-1 to TRBJ2-1; TRBD2 agrees at 10 bases. Germline CDR1 reads MNHNS; CDR2 reads SASEGT. V dropped 7 bases and J dropped 0; count of bases not matched to a gene: 15. There are 19 residues in the CDR3.